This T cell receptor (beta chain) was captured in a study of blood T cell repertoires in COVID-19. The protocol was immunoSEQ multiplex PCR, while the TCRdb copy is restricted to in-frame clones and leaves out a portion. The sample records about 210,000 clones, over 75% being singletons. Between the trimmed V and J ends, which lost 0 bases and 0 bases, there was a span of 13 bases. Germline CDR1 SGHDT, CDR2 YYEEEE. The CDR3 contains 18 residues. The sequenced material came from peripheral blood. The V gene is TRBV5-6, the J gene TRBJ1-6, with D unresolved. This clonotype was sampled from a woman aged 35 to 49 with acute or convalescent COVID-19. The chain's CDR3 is CASSLESGDSSYNSPLHF. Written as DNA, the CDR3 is TGTGCCAGCAGCTTGGAGTCAGGCGATAGCTCCTATAATTCACCCCTCCACTTT.